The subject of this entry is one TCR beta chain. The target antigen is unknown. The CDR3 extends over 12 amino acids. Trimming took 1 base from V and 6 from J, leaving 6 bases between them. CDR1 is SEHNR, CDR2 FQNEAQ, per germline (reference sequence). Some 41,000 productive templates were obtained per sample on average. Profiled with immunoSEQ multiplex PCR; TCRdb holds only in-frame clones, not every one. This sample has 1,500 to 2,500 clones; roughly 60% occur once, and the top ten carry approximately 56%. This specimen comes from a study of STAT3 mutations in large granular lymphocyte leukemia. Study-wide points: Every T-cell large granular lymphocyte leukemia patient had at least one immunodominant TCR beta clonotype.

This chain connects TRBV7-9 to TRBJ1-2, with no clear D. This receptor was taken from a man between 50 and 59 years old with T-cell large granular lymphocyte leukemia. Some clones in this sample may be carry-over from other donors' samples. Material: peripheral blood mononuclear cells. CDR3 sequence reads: CASSLVTHGYTF. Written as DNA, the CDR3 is TGTGCCAGCAGCTTAGTAACTCATGGCTACACCTTC.